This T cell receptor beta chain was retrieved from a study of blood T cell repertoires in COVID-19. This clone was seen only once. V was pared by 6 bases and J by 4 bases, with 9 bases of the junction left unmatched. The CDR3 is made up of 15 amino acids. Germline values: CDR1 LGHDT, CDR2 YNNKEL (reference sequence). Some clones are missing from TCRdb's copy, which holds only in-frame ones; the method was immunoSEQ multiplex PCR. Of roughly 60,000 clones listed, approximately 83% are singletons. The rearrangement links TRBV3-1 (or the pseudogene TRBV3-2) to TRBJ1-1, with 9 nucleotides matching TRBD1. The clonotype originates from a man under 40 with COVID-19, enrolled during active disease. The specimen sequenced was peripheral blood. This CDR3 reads CASSRAGGQGTEAFF. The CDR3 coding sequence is TGTGCCAGCAGTCGTGCTGGGGGACAGGGCACTGAAGCTTTCTTT.